The 2 T cell receptor beta chains reported below all come from one sample, sequenced in a study of brain T cells in children with intractable seizures. The protocol was immunoSEQ multiplex PCR, while the TCRdb copy is restricted to in-frame clones and leaves out a portion. This table holds around 80,000 clones, approximately 90% found once. This sample comprised peripheral blood, obtained at surgery. The receptors shown here come from a girl aged 2-10 years with Rasmussen encephalitis and intractable seizures.

The chain links TRBV7-3 to TRBJ2-1, with TRBD2 identical over 8 bases. This CDR3 comprises 12 residues. The germline CDR1 and CDR2 sequences are SGHTA and FQGTGA. V lost 5 bases, J lost 9 bases, and 3 bases stayed unmatched. The CDR3 DNA reads TGTGCCAGCAGCCACCTAGCGGGTGAGCAGTTCTTC. Translation gives CASSHLAGEQFF.

The chain joins TRBV5-4 to TRBJ2-7; 8 nucleotides agree with TRBD1. Germline loops: CDR1 SGHNT, CDR2 YYREEE (reference sequence). The V segment lost 3 bases and the J segment 6 bases; nucleotides outside the gene matches: 5. The CDR3 contains 13 residues. The CDR3 protein is CASSSRTGPEQYF. CDR3 in DNA: TGTGCCAGCAGCTCCCGGACAGGGCCCGAGCAGTACTTC. Looking up the rest from reference TRBV5-4 and TRBJ2-7 gives the full variable domain: ETGVTQSPTHLIKTRGQQVTLRCSSQSGHNTVSWYQQALGQGPQFIFQYYREEENGRGNFPPRFSGLQFPNYSSELNVNALELDDSALYLCASSSRTGPEQYFGPGTRLTVT.